The 21 T cell receptor beta chains presented below share a single source sample, sequenced in a study of T cell responses to AZD1222 COVID-19 vaccine. The protocol was immunoSEQ multiplex PCR, while the TCRdb copy is restricted to in-frame clones and leaves out a portion. The sample lists 110,000 to 150,000 clones; about 92% were seen once. The sample in question was peripheral blood, obtained after recovery from COVID-19. The source of these receptors is an adult who had recovered from COVID-19.

This clone is deemed medium-sized (0.01 to 0.1%). V and J are TRBV14 and TRBJ2-7, with TRBD2 identical over 7 bases. V gave up 5 bases and J gave up 0 bases; unmatched junction bases: 1. Germline lookup yields CDR1 SGHDN and CDR2 FVKESK. The CDR3 spans 13 residues. The CDR3 DNA reads as TGTGCCAGCAGCGGGAGGGACTCCTACGAGCAGTACTTC. It translates to CASSGRDSYEQYF.

V usage is TRBV19 and J usage is TRBJ1-6; 7 bases match TRBD1. CDR1 and CDR2 from the germline V gene are LNHDA and SQIVND (reference sequence). The CDR3 sequence is 16 residues long. V lost 0 bases to trimming and J lost 10 bases; unmatched junction nucleotides: 9. CDR3 sequence reads: CASSIDNRGWSSPLHF. The CDR3 nucleotides read TGTGCCAGTAGTATAGACAACAGGGGCTGGAGCTCACCCCTCCACTTT.

This chain joins TRBV20-1 and TRBJ1-1; D possibly corresponds to TRBD1 (5 bases). The CDR3 contains 11 residues. Germline V CDR1 and CDR2: DFQATT, SNEGSKA (reference sequence). The CDR3: CSQGVITEAFF. Here the CDR3 DNA reads TGCAGCCAAGGGGTTATCACTGAAGCTTTCTTT.

The chain employs TRBV15 and TRBJ2-3, with 8 bases lining up with TRBD2. CDR1 and CDR2 from the germline V gene are LNHNV and YYDKDF (reference sequence). V shed 2 bases, J shed 2 bases, and the junction held 9 bases outside the gene matches. CDR3 length equals 17 residues. The CDR3 DNA sequence: TGTGCCACCAGCAGAACCTTCGGGAGGGCCGCCACAGATACGCAGTATTTT. Translated: CATSRTFGRAATDTQYF.

The sample holds one count of this clone. This chain uses TRBV19 with TRBJ2-2, with D possibly matching TRBD2 (6 bases). The CDR3 extends over 16 amino acids. Germline V gene lookup returns CDR1 LNHDA and CDR2 SQIVND (reference sequence). The V gene lost 8 bases and the J gene lost 0 bases, with 16 bases spanning the gap. The CDR3 sequence is CASRRAGTSNTGELFF. The CDR3 nucleotides are TGTGCCAGTCGCCGGGCGGGGACGTCGAACACCGGGGAGCTGTTTTTT. Variable domain in full (rest from reference TRBV19 and TRBJ2-2): DGGITQSPKYLFRKEGQNVTLSCEQNLNHDAMYWYRQDPGQGLRLIYYSQIVNDFQKGDIAEGYSVSREKKESFPLTVTSAQKNPTAFYLCASRRAGTSNTGELFFGEGSRLTVL.

The chain couples TRBV28 to TRBJ1-1; TRBD1 is a possible D gene (6 bases). Germline CDR1 MDHEN, CDR2 SYDVKM. The CDR3 runs to 15 residues. V lost 5 bases and J lost 5, with 18 bases in between. The CDR3: CASSPMRGRGTEAFF. CDR3 DNA: TGTGCCAGCAGTCCGATGAGGGGCAGGGGAACTGAAGCTTTCTTT.

This clone came up once. This rearrangement joins TRBV5-5 to TRBJ2-5; no definite D call. The CDR3 has 14 residues. Germline-derived CDR1 and CDR2 are SGHKS and YYEKEE (reference sequence). V was pared by 2 bases and J by 5 bases, with 13 bases between. CDR3 DNA: TGTGCCAGCAGCTTTACGCCCGACGGGGAGACCCAGTACTTC. Amino acid sequence: CASSFTPDGETQYF.

In DNA form, the CDR3 reads TGTGCCTGGAGTGGAGACGGGGAGCTGTTTTTT. Its translation is CAWSGDGELFF. V usage is TRBV30 and J usage is TRBJ2-2; D uncertain. Germline V lookup: CDR1 GTSNPN, CDR2 SVGIG (reference sequence). The CDR3 runs 11 residues. The germline V and J ends were trimmed by 1 base and 7 bases, with 4 bases remaining between them.

CDR3 DNA: TGTGCCAGCAGTTTATCGGGGCAGGGCGTACTCCACCAGCCCCAGCATTTT. Translated: CASSLSGQGVLHQPQHF. This chain uses TRBV27 with TRBJ1-5, with D perhaps TRBD1 (5 bases). The CDR3 is 17 residues long. V was clipped by 0 bases and J by 7 bases, with 19 bases between them. Germline V gene lookup returns CDR1 MNHEY and CDR2 SMNVEV (reference sequence).

Written as DNA, the CDR3 is TGTGCCAGCAGTGCCGGACTAGCGGGACCGGATACGCAGTATTTT. It encodes CASSAGLAGPDTQYF. This chain joins TRBV6-4 and TRBJ2-3; 12 nucleotides line up with TRBD2. Trimming removed 4 bases from V and 6 bases from J; junction bases left unmatched: 5. CDR1 is MRHNA and CDR2 is SNTAGT in the germline V gene. CDR3 length: 15 amino acids.

This rearrangement joins TRBV28 to TRBJ2-2, with TRBD2 matching over 10 bases. Trimming took 3 bases from V and 6 from J; bases not matched to a gene: 4. The germline V gene has CDR1 MDHEN and CDR2 SYDVKM. The CDR3 runs to 15 residues. Here the CDR3 reads CASSFPSGRSGELFF. In DNA, the CDR3 is TGTGCCAGCAGTTTTCCTAGCGGGAGATCCGGGGAGCTGTTTTTT.

Only one count was recorded for this clone. This chain joins TRBV2 and TRBJ2-7; D remains unclear. The germline V gene has CDR1 SNHLY and CDR2 FYNNEI. The germline V and J ends were trimmed by 1 base and 3 bases, with 10 bases remaining between them. The CDR3 sequence is 14 residues long. The DNA for the CDR3 is TGTGCCAGCAGTGAAGTGGAAGGTTTCTACGAGCAGTACTTC. It is translated as CASSEVEGFYEQYF.

The chain combines TRBV11-3 with TRBJ2-3; 8 bases fit TRBD1. This CDR3 has 13 residues. Germline assignment: CDR1 SGHNT and CDR2 YENEEA. J was trimmed by 6 bases and V by 5 bases; bases with no gene match: 4. The DNA of the CDR3 is TGTGCCAGCAGCCCCCGGGACAGGGATACGCAGTATTTT. Translated, it gives CASSPRDRDTQYF.

The chain couples TRBV11-2 to TRBJ2-1; TRBD2 agrees at 12 bases. J gave up 3 bases and V 2 bases, and 8 bases lay outside the gene matches. From germline, CDR1 is SGHAT and CDR2 FQNNGV. This CDR3 comprises 18 residues. The CDR3 sequence: CASSLTPLAGGYYNEQFF. In DNA, the CDR3 is TGTGCCAGCAGCTTAACGCCTCTAGCGGGAGGGTACTACAATGAGCAGTTCTTC.

V gene TRBV9 combines with J gene TRBJ2-7; 8 nucleotides align to TRBD1. The CDR3 extends over 14 amino acids. The trim removed 0 bases at V and 6 bases at J, leaving 5 bases unmatched. Germline CDR1 SGDLS, CDR2 YYNGEE. The CDR3 loop is CASSVEGQGSEQYF. DNA for the CDR3: TGTGCCAGCAGCGTAGAAGGACAGGGCAGCGAGCAGTACTTC.

The table lists this clone with a count of one. CDR3: CASRLDRGPHGYTF. In DNA, the CDR3 is TGTGCCAGCAGGCTGGACAGGGGGCCGCACGGCTACACCTTC. This rearrangement joins TRBV6-5 to TRBJ1-2, with 11 bases lining up with TRBD1. The germline V gene encodes CDR1 MNHEY and CDR2 SVGAGI. V shed 6 bases, J shed 8 bases, and the junction held 8 bases outside the gene matches. The CDR3 consists of 14 residues.

This clone appeared a single time. V gene TRBV4-1 combines with J gene TRBJ2-7; D remains ambiguous. V gave up 0 bases and J gave up 6 bases, with 15 bases separating them. From germline, CDR1 is MGHRA and CDR2 YSYEKL. This CDR3 region has 15 residues. The CDR3 nucleotides read TGCGCCAGCAGCCAAGATTGGGGTAAAGTCTTCGAGCAGTACTTC. Encoded protein: CASSQDWGKVFEQYF.

This clone was counted between two and nine times. J is TRBJ2-3 and V is TRBV6-2 or TRBV6-3, with D maybe TRBD1 (6 bases). CDR3 length equals 15 residues. V gave up 2 bases and J gave up 4 bases, with 13 bases separating them. Germline loops: CDR1 MNHEY, CDR2 SVGEGT. The DNA of the CDR3 is TGTGCCAGCAGTTACCGGCAGGGGAACGCAGATACGCAGTATTTT. Translating gives CASSYRQGNADTQYF.

The rearrangement uses TRBV28 and TRBJ1-3; tentatively, D is TRBD1 (5 bases). V gave up 5 bases and J gave up 5 bases, with 16 bases separating them. CDR3 length: 15 residues. Germline CDR1 and CDR2: MDHEN and SYDVKM. The CDR3 DNA reads as TGTGCCAGCAGTCTGTGGCGGGGGACCAGAAACACCATATATTTT. Translation gives CASSLWRGTRNTIYF.

The chain employs TRBV15 and TRBJ2-5; the D gene is possibly TRBD1 (6 bases). The V end was cut by 0 bases, the J end by 2 bases, with 10 bases between. The germline CDR1 and CDR2 sequences are LNHNV and YYDKDF (reference sequence). CDR3 length: 15 residues. The CDR3 nucleotides are TGTGCCACCAGCAGAGAACACAGGGTACAAGAGACCCAGTACTTC. It is translated as CATSREHRVQETQYF.

The chain uses TRBV28 and TRBJ1-1; D remains unclear. The CDR3 loop spans 15 amino acids. Germline V lookup: CDR1 MDHEN, CDR2 SYDVKM. V lost 6 bases to trimming and J lost 1 base, with 15 bases between them. CDR3 sequence reads: CASRALGIGNTEAFF. DNA of the CDR3: TGTGCCAGCAGAGCCTTGGGGATTGGGAACACTGAAGCTTTCTTT.